The 13 T cell receptor beta chains given below trace back to one sample, sequenced in a study of CD8 T cells in Susac syndrome. It was with random hexamers that roughly 0.45 to 1 ug RNA was reverse transcribed. TCRdb ran MiXCR on the immunoSEQ multiplex PCR reads and lists one entry per CDR3 protein. This table has 100,000 to 150,000 distinct CDR3 sequences, about 94% appearing once. Sample: CD4+ T cells from PBMCs. The receptors shown here come from a human donor in good health.

The chain couples TRBV7-9 to TRBJ1-5; 7 bases map to TRBD1. Germline V gives CDR1 SEHNR, CDR2 FQNEAQ (reference sequence). The CDR3 has 16 residues. Losses at the gene ends were 4 bases for V and 4 bases for J; bases not matched to a gene: 10. The CDR3 DNA is TGTGCCAGCAGCTCATATGGGACAGCATATAATCAGCCCCAGCATTTT. Protein product: CASSSYGTAYNQPQHF.

This chain links TRBV20-1 with TRBJ2-5; D gene unclear. V was clipped by 1 base and J by 5 bases, with 14 bases between them. CDR3 size: 14 residues. CDR1 and CDR2 (germline): DFQATT, SNEGSKA (reference sequence). The CDR3: CSARASGSQETQYF. The CDR3, as DNA: TGCAGTGCTAGAGCCTCTGGCAGCCAGGAGACCCAGTACTTC.

The chain joins TRBV4-3 to TRBJ2-7, with 7 bases fitting TRBD1. V lost 4 bases and J lost 5; bases outside the gene matches: 8. The CDR3 has 14 residues. Per the germline V gene, CDR1 is LGHNA and CDR2 is YSLEER. CDR3 DNA sequence: TGCGCCAGCAGCCTTACTCGACAGGGCCACGAGCAGTACTTC. It translates to CASSLTRQGHEQYF.

This clonotype came up once. The rearrangement uses TRBV10-2 and TRBJ2-5; D ambiguous. Trimming left V 8 bases short and J 2 bases short, with 15 bases between. The CDR3 is 14 residues long. Germline CDR1 and CDR2: WSHSY and SAAADI. CDR3 nucleotides: TGCGCCAGCCGCGTCGACGTGAGGCAAGAGACCCAGTACTTC. Amino acid sequence: CASRVDVRQETQYF.

V gene TRBV30 combines with J gene TRBJ2-7; 13 bases line up with TRBD2. CDR1 and CDR2 (germline): GTSNPN, SVGIG (reference sequence). After removal of 0 bases from V and 0 bases from J, the junction contained 5 bases not matched to a gene. This CDR3 region has 17 residues. For the CDR3, the DNA is TGTGCCTGGAGTGTACTAGCGGGAGGGCCCCGCTCCTACGAGCAGTACTTC. The encoded protein is CAWSVLAGGPRSYEQYF.

The gene calls are TRBV13 and TRBJ2-6, with D tentatively TRBD1 or TRBD2 (6 bases each). V shed 4 bases and J shed 4 bases, with 14 bases lying between them. This CDR3 spans 16 amino acids. Per germline, CDR1 PRHDT and CDR2 FYEKMQ (reference sequence). CDR3 region: CASSSGAPPGANVLTF. CDR3 nucleotides: TGTGCCAGCAGCTCGGGGGCCCCTCCCGGGGCCAACGTCCTGACTTTC.

The chain combines TRBV20-1 with TRBJ2-7, with TRBD2 as a possible D gene (6 bases). From germline, CDR1 is DFQATT and CDR2 SNEGSKA (reference sequence). This CDR3 comprises 12 residues. The germline V and J ends were trimmed by 3 bases and 2 bases, with 8 bases remaining between them. Written as DNA, the CDR3 is TGCAGTGCTAGCGGGGGAGCCTACGAGCAGTACTTC. Translated, it gives CSASGGAYEQYF.

The chain is built from TRBV6-2 or TRBV6-3 and TRBJ2-7, with TRBD2 identical over 9 bases. The CDR3 is 14 amino acids. Germline CDR1 is MNHEY and CDR2 is SVGEGT. J gave up 5 bases and V 5 bases, and 7 bases lay outside the gene matches. The DNA of the CDR3 is TGTGCCAGCAGTCTTAGCGGGAGAACGAACGAGCAGTACTTC. Its protein product is CASSLSGRTNEQYF.

The chain is built from TRBV19 and TRBJ1-1; a possible D gene is TRBD1 (6 bases). Trimming pared 7 bases from V and 5 bases from J, leaving 17 bases between. Germline CDR1 is LNHDA and CDR2 is SQIVND (reference sequence). The CDR3 runs 14 residues. DNA for the CDR3: TGTGCCAGTACCCCCAAGGGGGTGGGGACTGAAGCTTTCTTT. It codes for CASTPKGVGTEAFF.

This chain connects TRBV5-1 to TRBJ1-1; tentatively, D is TRBD1 (5 bases). Per the germline V gene, CDR1 is SGHRS and CDR2 is YFSETQ. The CDR3 spans 14 residues. The germline V and J ends were trimmed by 5 bases and 4 bases, with 15 bases remaining between them. The CDR3 sequence: CASSPDLGGTEAFF. Here the CDR3 DNA reads TGCGCCAGCAGTCCCGACCTGGGGGGCACTGAAGCTTTCTTT. The entire variable domain, with the rest obtained from reference TRBV5-1 and TRBJ1-1, is as follows: KAGVTQTPRYLIKTRGQQVTLSCSPISGHRSVSWYQQTPGQGLQFLFEYFSETQRNKGNFPGRFSGRQFSNSRSEMNVSTLELGDSALYLCASSPDLGGTEAFFGQGTRLTVV.

This clonotype was seen just once. The chain uses TRBV12-3 or TRBV12-4 and TRBJ2-7, with 8 bases lining up with TRBD1. Trimming removed 6 bases from V and 5 bases from J; junction bases left unmatched: 6. The CDR3 contains 13 residues. The CDR3 here is CASRRGQADEQYF. CDR3 nucleotides: TGTGCCAGCAGGAGGGGACAGGCTGACGAGCAGTACTTC.

J is TRBJ2-3 and V is TRBV7-9; tentative D call: TRBD1 (5 bases). Trimming took off 3 bases at V and 0 bases at J, with 13 bases between the two ends. The CDR3 runs 16 residues. Germline lookup yields CDR1 SEHNR and CDR2 FQNEAQ (reference sequence). For the CDR3, the DNA is TGTGCCAGCAGCTTTCTAAGACAGCTTAGCACAGATACGCAGTATTTT. This translates into CASSFLRQLSTDTQYF. The variable domain in full, completed from reference TRBV7-9 and TRBJ2-3, reads DTGVSQNPRHKITKRGQNVTFRCDPISEHNRLYWYRQTLGQGPEFLTYFQNEAQLEKSRLLSDRFSAERPKGSFSTLEIQRTEQGDSAMYLCASSFLRQLSTDTQYFGPGTRLTVL.

This clonotype came up a few times. CDR3 bases: TGCGCCAGCAGCAAAGGGGAGACTAGCTACACCGGGGAGCTGTTTTTT. This codes for CASSKGETSYTGELFF. The rearrangement uses TRBV4-1 and TRBJ2-2, with 7 bases matching TRBD2. Germline trimming cut 5 bases from V and 3 bases from J; bases unmatched to any gene: 9. The germline V gene encodes CDR1 MGHRA and CDR2 YSYEKL. This CDR3 comprises 16 residues.